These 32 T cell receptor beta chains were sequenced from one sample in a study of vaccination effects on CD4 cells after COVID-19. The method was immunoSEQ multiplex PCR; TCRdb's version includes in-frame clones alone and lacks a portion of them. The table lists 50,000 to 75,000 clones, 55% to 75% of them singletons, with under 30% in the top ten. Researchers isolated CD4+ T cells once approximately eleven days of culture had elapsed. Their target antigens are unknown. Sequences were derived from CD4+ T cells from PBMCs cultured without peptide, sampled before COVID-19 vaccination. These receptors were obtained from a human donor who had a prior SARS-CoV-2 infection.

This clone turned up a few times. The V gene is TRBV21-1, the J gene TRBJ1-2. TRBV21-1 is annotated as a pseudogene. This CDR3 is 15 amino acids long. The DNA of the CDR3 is TGTGCCAGCAGCAAAGCCCGCAGAGCTAACTATGGCTACACCTTC. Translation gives CASSKARRANYGYTF.

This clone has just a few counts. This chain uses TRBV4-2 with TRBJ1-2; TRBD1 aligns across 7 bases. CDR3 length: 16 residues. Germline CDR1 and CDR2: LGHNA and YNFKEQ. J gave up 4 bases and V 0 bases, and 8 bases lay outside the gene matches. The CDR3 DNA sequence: TGTGCCAGCAGCCAAGATGCTGTCGGACAGGTCTATGGCTACACCTTC. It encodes CASSQDAVGQVYGYTF.

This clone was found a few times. The CDR3 protein is CASSEGQGGDYGYTF. The CDR3 DNA is TGTGCCAGCTCAGAAGGACAGGGAGGGGACTATGGCTACACCTTC. This rearrangement joins TRBV18 to TRBJ1-2, with TRBD1 matching over 8 bases. The CDR3 contains 15 residues. J was trimmed by 3 bases and V by 5 bases; bases with no gene match: 8. In germline, CDR1 is KGHSH, CDR2 LQKENI. The full variable domain, its missing parts supplied by reference TRBV18 and TRBJ1-2, is NAGVMQNPRHLVRRRGQEARLRCSPMKGHSHVYWYRQLPEEGLKFMVYLQKENIIDESGMPKERFSAEFPKEGPSILRIQQVVRGDSAAYFCASSEGQGGDYGYTFGSGTRLTVV.

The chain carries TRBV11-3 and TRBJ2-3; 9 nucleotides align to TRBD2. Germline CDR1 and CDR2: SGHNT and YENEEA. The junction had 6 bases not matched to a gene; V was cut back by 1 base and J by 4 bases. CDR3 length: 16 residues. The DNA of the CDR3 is TGTGCCAGCAGCTTAGGTAGCGGGAGTTTCTCAGATACGCAGTATTTT. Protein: CASSLGSGSFSDTQYF.

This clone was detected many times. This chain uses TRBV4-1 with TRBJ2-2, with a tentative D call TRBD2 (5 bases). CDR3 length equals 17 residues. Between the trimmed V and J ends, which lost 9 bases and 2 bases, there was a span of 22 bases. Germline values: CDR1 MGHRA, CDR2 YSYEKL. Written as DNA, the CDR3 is TGCGCCAGTAAACCGAAGGACTTTCCGCCTAACACCGGGGAGCTGTTTTTT. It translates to CASKPKDFPPNTGELFF.

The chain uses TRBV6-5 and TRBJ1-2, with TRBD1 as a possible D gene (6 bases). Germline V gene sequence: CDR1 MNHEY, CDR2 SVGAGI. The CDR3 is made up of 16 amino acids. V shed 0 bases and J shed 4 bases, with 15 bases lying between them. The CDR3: CASSYSGPPDSYGYTF. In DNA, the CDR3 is TGTGCCAGCAGTTACTCGGGACCTCCGGACAGCTATGGCTACACCTTC.

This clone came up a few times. CDR3 protein: CASSPHPGPYEQYF. In nucleotides, the CDR3 is TGTGCCAGCTCACCACACCCGGGACCCTACGAGCAGTACTTC. The J gene is TRBJ2-7, the V gene TRBV18, with D perhaps assigned TRBD1 or TRBD2 (5 bases each). The germline CDR1 and CDR2 sequences are KGHSH and LQKENI. Trimming took 1 base from V and 2 from J, leaving 9 bases between them. This CDR3 contains 14 residues.

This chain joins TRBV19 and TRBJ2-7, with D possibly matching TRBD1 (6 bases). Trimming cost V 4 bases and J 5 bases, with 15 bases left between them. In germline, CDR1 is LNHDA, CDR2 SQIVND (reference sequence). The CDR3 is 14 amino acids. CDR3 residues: CASSTTGGAHEQYF. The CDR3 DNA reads TGTGCCAGTAGTACGACAGGTGGGGCCCACGAGCAGTACTTC. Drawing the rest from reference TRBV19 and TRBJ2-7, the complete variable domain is DGGITQSPKYLFRKEGQNVTLSCEQNLNHDAMYWYRQDPGQGLRLIYYSQIVNDFQKGDIAEGYSVSREKKESFPLTVTSAQKNPTAFYLCASSTTGGAHEQYFGPGTRLTVT.

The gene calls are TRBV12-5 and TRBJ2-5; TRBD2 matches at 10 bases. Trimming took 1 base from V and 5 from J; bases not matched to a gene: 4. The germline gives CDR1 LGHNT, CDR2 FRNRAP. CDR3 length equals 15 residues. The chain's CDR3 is CASGLGSSGSETQYF. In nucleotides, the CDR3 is TGTGCTAGTGGTTTGGGGTCTAGCGGGAGTGAGACCCAGTACTTC.

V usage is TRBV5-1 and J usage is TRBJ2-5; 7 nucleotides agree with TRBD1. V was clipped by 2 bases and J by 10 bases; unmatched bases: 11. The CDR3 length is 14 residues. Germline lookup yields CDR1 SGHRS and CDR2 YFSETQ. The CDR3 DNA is TGCGCCAGCAGCTTTAGCGATCCCACAGGGGACCAGTACTTC. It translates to CASSFSDPTGDQYF.

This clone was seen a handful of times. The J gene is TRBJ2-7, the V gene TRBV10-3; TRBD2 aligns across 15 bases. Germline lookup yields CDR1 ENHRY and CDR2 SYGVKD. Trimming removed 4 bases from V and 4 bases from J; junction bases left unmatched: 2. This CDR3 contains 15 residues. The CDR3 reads CAISGGTSGRYEQYF. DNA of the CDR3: TGTGCCATCAGTGGTGGGACTAGCGGGAGGTACGAGCAGTACTTC.

CDR3: CASSNYRGRSTDTQYF. CDR3 nucleotide sequence: TGTGCCAGCAGCAACTACAGGGGGAGGAGCACAGATACGCAGTATTTT. This chain links TRBV7-6 with TRBJ2-3, with TRBD1 matching 8 bases. Per germline, CDR1 SGHVS and CDR2 FNYEAQ. V shed 5 bases and J 0 bases; nucleotides not matched to a gene: 7. The CDR3 sequence is 16 residues long.

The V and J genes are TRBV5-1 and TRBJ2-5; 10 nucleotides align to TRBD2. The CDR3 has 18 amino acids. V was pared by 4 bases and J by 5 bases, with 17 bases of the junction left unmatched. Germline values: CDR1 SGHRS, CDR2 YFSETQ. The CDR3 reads CASSHGGLAGVVVETQYF. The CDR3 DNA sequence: TGCGCCAGCAGCCATGGTGGGCTAGCGGGAGTCGTGGTGGAGACCCAGTACTTC.

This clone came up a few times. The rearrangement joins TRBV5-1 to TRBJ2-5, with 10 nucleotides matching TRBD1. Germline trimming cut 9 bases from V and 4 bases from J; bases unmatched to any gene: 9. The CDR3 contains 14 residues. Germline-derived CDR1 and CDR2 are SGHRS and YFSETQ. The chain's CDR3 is CATGTGAVGETQYF. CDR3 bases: TGCGCCACCGGGACAGGGGCTGTGGGAGAGACCCAGTACTTC.

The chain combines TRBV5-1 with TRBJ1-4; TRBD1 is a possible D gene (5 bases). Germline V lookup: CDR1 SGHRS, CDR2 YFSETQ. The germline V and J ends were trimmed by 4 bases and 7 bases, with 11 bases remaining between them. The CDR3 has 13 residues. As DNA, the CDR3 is TGCGCCAGCAGCCTGGAGGGGTCTGAAAAACTGTTTTTT. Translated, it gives CASSLEGSEKLFF. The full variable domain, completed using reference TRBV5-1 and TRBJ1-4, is KAGVTQTPRYLIKTRGQQVTLSCSPISGHRSVSWYQQTPGQGLQFLFEYFSETQRNKGNFPGRFSGRQFSNSRSEMNVSTLELGDSALYLCASSLEGSEKLFFGSGTQLSVL.

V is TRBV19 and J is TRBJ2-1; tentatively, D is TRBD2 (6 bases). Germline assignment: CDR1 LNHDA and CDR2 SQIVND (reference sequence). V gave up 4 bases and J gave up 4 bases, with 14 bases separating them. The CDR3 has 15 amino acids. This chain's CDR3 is CASSRTGTVYNEQFF. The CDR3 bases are TGTGCCAGTAGTAGAACCGGGACTGTGTACAATGAGCAGTTCTTC.

CDR3 nucleotides: TGTGCCACCAAGAGTAATAGCAATCAGCCCCAGCATTTT. The encoded protein is CATKSNSNQPQHF. V and J are TRBV6-5 and TRBJ1-5, with unresolved D. Germline V gene data show CDR1 as MNHEY and CDR2 as SVGAGI. V was clipped by 10 bases and J by 0 bases, with 10 bases between them. The CDR3 runs 13 residues.

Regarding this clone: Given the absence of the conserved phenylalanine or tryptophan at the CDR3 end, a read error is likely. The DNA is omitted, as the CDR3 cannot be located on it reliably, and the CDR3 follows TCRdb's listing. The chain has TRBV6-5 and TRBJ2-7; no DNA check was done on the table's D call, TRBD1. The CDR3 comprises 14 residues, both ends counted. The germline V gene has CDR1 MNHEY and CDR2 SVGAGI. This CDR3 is CASYLFRRTGTPIH.

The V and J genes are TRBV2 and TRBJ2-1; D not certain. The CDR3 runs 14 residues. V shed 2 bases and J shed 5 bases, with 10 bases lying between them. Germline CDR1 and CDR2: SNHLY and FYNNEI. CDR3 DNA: TGTGCCAGCAGTGAATTGGGATTGGACAATGAGCAGTTCTTC. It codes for CASSELGLDNEQFF.

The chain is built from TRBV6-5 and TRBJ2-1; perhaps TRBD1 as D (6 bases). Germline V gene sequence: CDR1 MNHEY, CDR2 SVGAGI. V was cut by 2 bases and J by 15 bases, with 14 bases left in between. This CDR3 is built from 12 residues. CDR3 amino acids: CASSYRAGAWFF. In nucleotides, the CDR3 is TGTGCCAGCAGTTACCGGGCAGGGGCGTGGTTCTTC.

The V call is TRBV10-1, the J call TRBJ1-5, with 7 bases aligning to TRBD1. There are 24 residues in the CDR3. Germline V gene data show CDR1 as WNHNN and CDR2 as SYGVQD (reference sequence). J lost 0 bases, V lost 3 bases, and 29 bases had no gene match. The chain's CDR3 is CASSEGPRAPARQGGKYSNQPQHF. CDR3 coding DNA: TGCGCCAGCAGTGAAGGTCCTCGGGCCCCTGCTAGACAGGGTGGGAAATATAGCAATCAGCCCCAGCATTTT.

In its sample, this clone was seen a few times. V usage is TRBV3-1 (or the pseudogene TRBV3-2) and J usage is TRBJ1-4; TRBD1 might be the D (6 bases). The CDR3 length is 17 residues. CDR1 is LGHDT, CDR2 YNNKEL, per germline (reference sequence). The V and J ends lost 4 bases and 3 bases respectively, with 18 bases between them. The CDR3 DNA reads TGTGCCAGCAGCCCAGATCGTACGGACAGTTCTAATGAAAAACTGTTTTTT. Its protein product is CASSPDRTDSSNEKLFF.

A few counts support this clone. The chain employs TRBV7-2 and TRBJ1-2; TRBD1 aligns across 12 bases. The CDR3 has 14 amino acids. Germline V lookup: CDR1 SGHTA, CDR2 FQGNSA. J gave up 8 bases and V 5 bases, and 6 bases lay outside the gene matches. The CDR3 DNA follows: TGTGCCAGCAGCACGGGACAGGGGGCGGGGGGCTACACCTTC. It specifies CASSTGQGAGGYTF. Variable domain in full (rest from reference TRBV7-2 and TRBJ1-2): GAGVSQSPSNKVTEKGKDVELRCDPISGHTALYWYRQSLGQGLEFLIYFQGNSAPDKSGLPSDRFSAERTGGSVSTLTIQRTQQEDSAVYLCASSTGQGAGGYTFGSGTRLTVV.

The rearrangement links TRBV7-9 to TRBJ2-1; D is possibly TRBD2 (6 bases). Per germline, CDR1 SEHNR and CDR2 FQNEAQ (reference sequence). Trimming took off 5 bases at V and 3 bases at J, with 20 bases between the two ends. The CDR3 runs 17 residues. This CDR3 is CASSPRPGRGYYNEQFF. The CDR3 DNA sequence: TGTGCCAGCAGCCCCCGGCCAGGGCGGGGCTACTACAATGAGCAGTTCTTC.

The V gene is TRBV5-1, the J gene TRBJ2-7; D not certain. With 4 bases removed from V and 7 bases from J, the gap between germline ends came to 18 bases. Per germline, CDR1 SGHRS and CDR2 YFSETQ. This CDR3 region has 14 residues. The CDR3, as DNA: TGCGCCAGCAGCCCAGACTCGGTGTTCGGAGAGCAGTACTTC. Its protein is CASSPDSVFGEQYF. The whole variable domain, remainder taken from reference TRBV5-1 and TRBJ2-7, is KAGVTQTPRYLIKTRGQQVTLSCSPISGHRSVSWYQQTPGQGLQFLFEYFSETQRNKGNFPGRFSGRQFSNSRSEMNVSTLELGDSALYLCASSPDSVFGEQYFGPGTRLTVT.

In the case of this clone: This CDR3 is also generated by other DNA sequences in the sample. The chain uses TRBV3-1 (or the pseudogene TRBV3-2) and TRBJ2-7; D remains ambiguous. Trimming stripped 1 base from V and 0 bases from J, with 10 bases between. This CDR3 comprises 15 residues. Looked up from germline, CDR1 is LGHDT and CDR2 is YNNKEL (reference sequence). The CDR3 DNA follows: TGTGCCAGCAGCCAAGGGTCCCATTCCTCCTACGAGCAGTACTTC. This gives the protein CASSQGSHSSYEQYF.

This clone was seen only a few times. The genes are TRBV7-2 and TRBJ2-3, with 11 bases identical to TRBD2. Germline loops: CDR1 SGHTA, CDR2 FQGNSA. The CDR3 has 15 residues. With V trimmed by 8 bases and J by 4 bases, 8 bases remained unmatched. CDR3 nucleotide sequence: TGTGCCAGCCTCCCGGGACTAGCGGCCCCAGATACGCAGTATTTT. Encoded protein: CASLPGLAAPDTQYF.

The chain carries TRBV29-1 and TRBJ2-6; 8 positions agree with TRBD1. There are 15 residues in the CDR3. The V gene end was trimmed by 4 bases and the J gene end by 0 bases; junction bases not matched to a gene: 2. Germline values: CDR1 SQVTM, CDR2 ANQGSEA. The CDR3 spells CSVAGGGSGANVLTF. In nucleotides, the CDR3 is TGCAGCGTTGCAGGGGGCGGCTCTGGGGCCAACGTCCTGACTTTC.

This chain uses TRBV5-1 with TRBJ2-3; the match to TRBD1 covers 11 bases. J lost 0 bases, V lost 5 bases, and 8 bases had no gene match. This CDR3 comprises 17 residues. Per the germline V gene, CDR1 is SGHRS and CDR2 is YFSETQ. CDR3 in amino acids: CASSMGTGGFSTDTQYF. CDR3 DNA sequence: TGCGCCAGCAGTATGGGGACAGGGGGTTTTAGCACAGATACGCAGTATTTT. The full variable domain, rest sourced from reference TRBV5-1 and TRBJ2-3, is KAGVTQTPRYLIKTRGQQVTLSCSPISGHRSVSWYQQTPGQGLQFLFEYFSETQRNKGNFPGRFSGRQFSNSRSEMNVSTLELGDSALYLCASSMGTGGFSTDTQYFGPGTRLTVL.

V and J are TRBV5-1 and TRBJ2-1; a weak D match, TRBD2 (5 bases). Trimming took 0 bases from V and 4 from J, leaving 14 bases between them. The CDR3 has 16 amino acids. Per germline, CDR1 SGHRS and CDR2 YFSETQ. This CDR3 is CASSLVSGTGYNEQFF. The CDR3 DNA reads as TGCGCCAGCAGCTTGGTATCTGGAACGGGGTACAATGAGCAGTTCTTC.

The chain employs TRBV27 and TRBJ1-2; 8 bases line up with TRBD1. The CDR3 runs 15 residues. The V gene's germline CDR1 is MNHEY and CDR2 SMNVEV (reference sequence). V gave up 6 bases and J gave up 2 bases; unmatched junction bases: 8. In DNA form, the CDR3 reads TGTGCCAGCAGGCAGCAGGGGGCTGGGAACTATGGCTACACCTTC. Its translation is CASRQQGAGNYGYTF.

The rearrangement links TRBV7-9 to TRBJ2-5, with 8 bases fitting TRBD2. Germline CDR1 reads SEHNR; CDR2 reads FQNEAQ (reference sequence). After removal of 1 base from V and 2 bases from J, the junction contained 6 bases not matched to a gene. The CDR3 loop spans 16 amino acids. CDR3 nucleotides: TGTGCCAGCAGCTTAGGGTCGGGGGGGTTACAAGAGACCCAGTACTTC. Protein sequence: CASSLGSGGLQETQYF.